A selection of T cell receptor beta chains follows, all from one sample in a study of OX40 agonist ivuxolimab in advanced cancers. Clones were read by immunoSEQ multiplex PCR, and TCRdb kept only the in-frame ones, dropping some. The sample has 83,000 or so clones, 90% to 95% seen once. The material sequenced was CD4+ or CD8+ T cells sorted from blood, taken in a trial of the OX40 agonist ivuxolimab. These receptors all come from an adult with an advanced solid tumor such as melanoma, head and neck, liver or kidney cancer. Each CDR3 is given with its conserved first and last residue. The size of a clone is reported for some rows only, either as once, few or many, or as a class for expanded clones.

TRBV7-3,NA,TRBJ2-6,CASSLRAGGGVANVLTF
TRBV5-5,once,TRBJ2-7,CASSLGVPGQGSYEQYF
TRBV5-1,NA,TRBJ1-1,CASSLRTGLTNEAFF
TRBV27,NA,TRBJ2-1,CASRSRGTGFGFF
TRBV7-8,NA,TRBJ1-2,CASSPQVRAGNYGYTF
TRBV7-9,once,TRBJ2-3,CASSFASFTDTQYF
TRBV19,NA,TRBJ2-6,CASRTDRALTGANVLTF
TRBV7-8,NA,TRBJ2-1,CASSKGTSGRSVQFF
TRBV18,NA,TRBJ2-6,CASSPASSGANVLTF
TRBV28,NA,TRBJ2-2,CASSQPRGTSGRKGGELFF
TRBV4-1,NA,TRBJ2-3,CASSRPVADTQYF
TRBV30,once,TRBJ1-6,CAWSPETGISPLHF
TRBV19,once,TRBJ2-1,CASSTSVRDTVFF
TRBV27,NA,TRBJ2-1,CASSRLGEAHEQFF
TRBV6-1,NA,TRBJ2-1,CASSLTQGGEQFF
TRBV23-1,NA,TRBJ2-2,CASRRCSTGELFF
TRBV6-5,NA,TRBJ2-7,CASSLLAEPYEQYF
TRBV27,NA,TRBJ2-7,CASSLFTPAGRLRSYEQYF
TRBV6-1,once,TRBJ1-6,CASSEGAAIGPNSPLHF
TRBV6-1,NA,TRBJ2-1,CASSRQGTWDEQFF
TRBV28,NA,TRBJ1-4,CASRSPPATGRREKLFF
TRBV7-9,NA,TRBJ2-2,CASRPLRVETGELFF
TRBV21-1,NA,TRBJ2-7,CASSKGRWPWRTTGEQYF
TRBV6-6,NA,TRBJ1-4,CASSNPPGTGNEKLFF
TRBV18,NA,TRBJ2-7,CASSPGPVEQYF
TRBV28,NA,TRBJ2-2,CASTRGPITGELFF
TRBV28,NA,TRBJ2-5,CASSPRGETQYF
TRBV5-6,NA,TRBJ2-3,CASSLTLAGGSDTQYF
TRBV12-2,once,TRBJ1-4,CASRLAPDRDLRLNEKLFF
TRBV6-1,NA,TRBJ2-7,CASSTGGQGTYEQYF
TRBV6-6,NA,TRBJ1-1,CASSYTGQGRNTEAFF
TRBV7-9,NA,TRBJ1-1,CASSSRGTGGTEAFF
TRBV14,NA,TRBJ2-7,CASSQDLGGYEQYF
TRBV5-1,NA,TRBJ2-7,CASSSGGSYEQYF
TRBV5-8,NA,TRBJ2-1,CASSLSATGGREQFF
TRBV4-2,NA,TRBJ2-5,CASSRGGSGETQYF
TRBV28,NA,TRBJ1-4,CASSTGGLGEKLFF
TRBV6-6,NA,TRBJ2-3,CASSPPSGRTDTQYF
TRBV7-2,NA,TRBJ2-1,CASSLERQGHLFF
TRBV4-2,NA,TRBJ2-3,CASSLGLAGGADTQYF
TRBV28,NA,TRBJ2-1,CASSALAGGLNEQFF
TRBV5-5,NA,TRBJ2-3,CASSLGDTQYF
TRBV28,NA,TRBJ2-1,CASSFPASGGVWFF
TRBV21-1,NA,TRBJ1-4,CASFWPSARCEENEKLFF
TRBV9,NA,TRBJ2-1,CASSVREVSYNEQFF
TRBV19,few,TRBJ2-7,CASSKQAGYEQYF
TRBV5-4,few,TRBJ1-2,CASSGEDRGYYGYTF
TRBV28,NA,TRBJ2-7,CASSSQGISSYEQYF
TRBV5-6,NA,TRBJ2-4,CASSFMAVDGNIQYF
TRBV5-4,once,TRBJ2-1,CASSLAKLAGVNNEQFF
TRBV4-1,NA,TRBJ2-5,CASSQDQSYGRAGDQETQYF
TRBV19,NA,TRBJ1-5,CASSAMGQYNQPQHF